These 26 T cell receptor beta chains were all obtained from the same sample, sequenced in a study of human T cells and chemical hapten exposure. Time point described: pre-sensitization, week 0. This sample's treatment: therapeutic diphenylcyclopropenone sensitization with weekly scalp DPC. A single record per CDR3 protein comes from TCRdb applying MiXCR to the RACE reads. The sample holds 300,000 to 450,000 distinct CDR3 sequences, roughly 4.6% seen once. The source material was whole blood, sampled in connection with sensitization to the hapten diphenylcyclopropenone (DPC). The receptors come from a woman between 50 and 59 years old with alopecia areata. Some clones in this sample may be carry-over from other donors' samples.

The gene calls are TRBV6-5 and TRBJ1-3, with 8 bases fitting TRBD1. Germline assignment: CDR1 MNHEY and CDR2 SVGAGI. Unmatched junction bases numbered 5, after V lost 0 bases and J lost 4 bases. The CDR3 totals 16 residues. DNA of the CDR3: TGTGCCAGCAGTTACTCCAGGGGGCCCTCCGGAAACACCATATATTTT. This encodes CASSYSRGPSGNTIYF.

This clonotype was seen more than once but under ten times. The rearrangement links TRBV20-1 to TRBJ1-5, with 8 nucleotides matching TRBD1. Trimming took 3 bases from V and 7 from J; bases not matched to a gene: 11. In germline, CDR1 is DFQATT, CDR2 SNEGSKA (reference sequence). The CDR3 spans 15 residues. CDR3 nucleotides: TGCAGTGCTAGGGGGTCAGGGGGCTTCGAGCAGCCCCAGCATTTT. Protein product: CSARGSGGFEQPQHF.

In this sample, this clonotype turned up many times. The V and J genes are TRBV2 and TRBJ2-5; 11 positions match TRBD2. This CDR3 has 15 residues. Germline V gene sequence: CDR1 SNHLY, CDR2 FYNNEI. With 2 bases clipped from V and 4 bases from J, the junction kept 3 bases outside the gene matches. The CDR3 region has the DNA TGTGCCAGCAGTGAACTAGCGGGGGGTATAGAGACCCAGTACTTC. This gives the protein CASSELAGGIETQYF. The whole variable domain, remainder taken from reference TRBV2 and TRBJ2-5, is EPEVTQTPSHQVTQMGQEVILRCVPISNHLYFYWYRQILGQKVEFLVSFYNNEISEKSEIFDDQFSVERPDGSNFTLKIRSTKLEDSAMYFCASSELAGGIETQYFGPGTRLLVL.

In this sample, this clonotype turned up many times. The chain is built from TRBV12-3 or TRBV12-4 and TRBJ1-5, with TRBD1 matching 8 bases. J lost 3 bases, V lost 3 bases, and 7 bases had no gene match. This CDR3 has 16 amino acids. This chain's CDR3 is CASSLRVRGHNQPQHF. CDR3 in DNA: TGTGCCAGCAGTTTGAGGGTCAGGGGGCACAATCAGCCCCAGCATTTT.

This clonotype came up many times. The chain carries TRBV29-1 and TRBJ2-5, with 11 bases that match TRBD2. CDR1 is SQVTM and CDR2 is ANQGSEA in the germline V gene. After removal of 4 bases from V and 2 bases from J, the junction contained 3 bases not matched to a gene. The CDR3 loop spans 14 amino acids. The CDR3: CSVGLAGGQETQYF. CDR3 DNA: TGCAGCGTTGGCCTAGCGGGGGGACAAGAGACCCAGTACTTC.

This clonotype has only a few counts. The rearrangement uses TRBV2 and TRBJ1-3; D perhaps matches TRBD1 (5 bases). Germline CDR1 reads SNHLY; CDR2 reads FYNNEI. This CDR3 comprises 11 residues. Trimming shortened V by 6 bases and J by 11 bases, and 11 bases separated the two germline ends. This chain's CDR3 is CASSPGLSIYF. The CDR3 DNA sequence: TGTGCCAGCAGCCCGGGACTGTCCATATATTTT.

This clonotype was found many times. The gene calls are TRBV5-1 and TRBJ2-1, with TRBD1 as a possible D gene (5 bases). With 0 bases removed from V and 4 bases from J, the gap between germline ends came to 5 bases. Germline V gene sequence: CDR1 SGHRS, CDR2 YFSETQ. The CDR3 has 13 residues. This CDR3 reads CASSLGQYNEQFF. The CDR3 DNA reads TGCGCCAGCAGCTTGGGACAGTACAATGAGCAGTTCTTC.

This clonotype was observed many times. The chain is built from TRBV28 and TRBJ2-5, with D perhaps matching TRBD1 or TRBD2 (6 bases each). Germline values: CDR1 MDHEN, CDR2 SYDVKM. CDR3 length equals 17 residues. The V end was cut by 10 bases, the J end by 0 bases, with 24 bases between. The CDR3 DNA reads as TGTGCCACCTATCCGGCCGGGGGCGATAAGTACCAAGAGACCCAGTACTTC. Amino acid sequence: CATYPAGGDKYQETQYF.

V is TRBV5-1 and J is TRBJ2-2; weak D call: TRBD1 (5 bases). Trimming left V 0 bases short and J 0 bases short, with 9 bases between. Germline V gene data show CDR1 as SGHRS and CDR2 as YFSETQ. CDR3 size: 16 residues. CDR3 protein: CASSLVWTSNTGELFF. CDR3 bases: TGCGCCAGCAGCTTGGTGTGGACATCGAACACCGGGGAGCTGTTTTTT.

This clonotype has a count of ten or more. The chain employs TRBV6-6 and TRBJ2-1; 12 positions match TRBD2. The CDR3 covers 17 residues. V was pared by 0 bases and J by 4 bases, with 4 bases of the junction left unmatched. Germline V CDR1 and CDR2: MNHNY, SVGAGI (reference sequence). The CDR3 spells CASSYSPTSGRYNEQFF. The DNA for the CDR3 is TGTGCCAGCAGTTACTCTCCGACTAGCGGGAGATACAATGAGCAGTTCTTC.

CDR3 loop: CASSYSTGFGYNEQFF. The DNA for the CDR3 is TGTGCCAGCAGTTACTCCACAGGGTTCGGCTACAATGAGCAGTTCTTC. This chain links TRBV6-5 with TRBJ2-1, with D possibly TRBD1 on 6 matching bases. V lost 0 bases to trimming and J lost 3 bases, with 12 bases between them. This CDR3 region has 16 residues. Germline CDR1 and CDR2: MNHEY and SVGAGI.

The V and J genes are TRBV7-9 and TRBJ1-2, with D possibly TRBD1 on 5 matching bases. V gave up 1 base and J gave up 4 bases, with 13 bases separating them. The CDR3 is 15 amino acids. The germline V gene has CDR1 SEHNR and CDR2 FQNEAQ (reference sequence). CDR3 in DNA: TGTGCCAGCAGCTTAGGCAGACAGAATCCCTATGGCTACACCTTC. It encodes CASSLGRQNPYGYTF.

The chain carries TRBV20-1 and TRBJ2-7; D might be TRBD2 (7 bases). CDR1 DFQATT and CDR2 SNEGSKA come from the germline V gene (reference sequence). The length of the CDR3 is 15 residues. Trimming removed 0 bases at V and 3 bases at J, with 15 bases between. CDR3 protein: CSARDPTGRGYEQYF. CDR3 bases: TGCAGTGCTAGAGATCCCACAGGGAGGGGCTACGAGCAGTACTTC.

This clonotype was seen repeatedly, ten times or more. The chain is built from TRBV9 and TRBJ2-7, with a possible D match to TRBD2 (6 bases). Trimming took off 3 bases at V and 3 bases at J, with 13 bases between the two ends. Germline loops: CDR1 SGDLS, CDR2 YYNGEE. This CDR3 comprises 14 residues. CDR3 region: CASSGGGDDYEQYF. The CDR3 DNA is TGTGCCAGCAGCGGGGGCGGGGACGACTACGAGCAGTACTTC. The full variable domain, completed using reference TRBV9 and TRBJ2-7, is DSGVTQTPKHLITATGQRVTLRCSPRSGDLSVYWYQQSLDQGLQFLIQYYNGEERAKGNILERFSAQQFPDLHSELNLSSLELGDSALYFCASSGGGDDYEQYFGPGTRLTVT.

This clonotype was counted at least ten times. In nucleotides, the CDR3 is TGTGCCAGCAGTCCGACAGGGAAGTACGAGCAGTACTTC. Translating gives CASSPTGKYEQYF. The chain carries TRBV12-3 or TRBV12-4 and TRBJ2-7; 7 positions match TRBD1. The junction had 5 bases not matched to a gene; V was cut back by 5 bases and J by 4 bases. The CDR3 is 13 residues long.

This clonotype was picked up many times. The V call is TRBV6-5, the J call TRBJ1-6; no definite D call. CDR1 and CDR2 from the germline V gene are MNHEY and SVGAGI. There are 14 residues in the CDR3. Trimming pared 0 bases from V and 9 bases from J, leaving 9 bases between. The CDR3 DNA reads TGTGCCAGCAGTTACTCGATGGCGGGTTCACCCCTCCACTTT. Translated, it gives CASSYSMAGSPLHF.

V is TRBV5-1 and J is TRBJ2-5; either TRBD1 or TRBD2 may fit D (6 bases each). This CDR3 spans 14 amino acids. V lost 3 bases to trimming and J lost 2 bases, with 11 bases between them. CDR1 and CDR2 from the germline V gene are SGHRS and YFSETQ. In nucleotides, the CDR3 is TGCGCCAGCAGCTCCTGGGGGGCTCAAGAGACCCAGTACTTC. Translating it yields CASSSWGAQETQYF.

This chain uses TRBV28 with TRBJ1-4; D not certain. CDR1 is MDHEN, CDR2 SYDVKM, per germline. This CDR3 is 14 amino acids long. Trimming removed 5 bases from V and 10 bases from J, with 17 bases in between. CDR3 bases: TGTGCCAGCAGTGCCGACAACGAATCGCGAAAACTGTTTTTT. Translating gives CASSADNESRKLFF. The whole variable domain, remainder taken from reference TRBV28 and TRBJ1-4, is DVKVTQSSRYLVKRTGEKVFLECVQDMDHENMFWYRQDPGLGLRLIYFSYDVKMKEKGDIPEGYSVSREKKERFSLILESASTNQTSMYLCASSADNESRKLFFGSGTQLSVL.

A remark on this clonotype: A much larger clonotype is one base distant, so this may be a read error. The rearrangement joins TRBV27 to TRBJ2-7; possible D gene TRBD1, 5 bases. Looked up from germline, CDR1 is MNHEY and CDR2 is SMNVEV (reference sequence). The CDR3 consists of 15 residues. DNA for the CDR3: TGTGCCATCAGTTTAGCAGGGATTGGGTCCTACGAGCAGTACTTC. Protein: CAISLAGIGSYEQYF.

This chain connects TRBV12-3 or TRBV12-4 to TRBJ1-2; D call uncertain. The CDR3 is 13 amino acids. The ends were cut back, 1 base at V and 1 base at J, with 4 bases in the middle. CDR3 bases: TGTGCCAGCAGTTTAGGTTTTAACTATGGCTACACCTTC. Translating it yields CASSLGFNYGYTF.

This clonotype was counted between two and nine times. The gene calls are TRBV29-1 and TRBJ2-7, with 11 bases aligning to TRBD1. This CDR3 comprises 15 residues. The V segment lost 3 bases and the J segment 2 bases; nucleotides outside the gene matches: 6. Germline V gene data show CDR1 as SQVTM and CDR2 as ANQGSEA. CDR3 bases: TGCAGCGTTGATACCGGGACAGGGGGTACCTACGAGCAGTACTTC. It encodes CSVDTGTGGTYEQYF.

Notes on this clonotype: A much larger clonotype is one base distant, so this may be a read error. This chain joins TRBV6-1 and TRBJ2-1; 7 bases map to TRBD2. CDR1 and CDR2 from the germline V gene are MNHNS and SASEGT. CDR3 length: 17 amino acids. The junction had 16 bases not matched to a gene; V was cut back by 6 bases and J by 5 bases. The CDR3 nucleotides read TGTGCCAGCAGAAAAACCAGTATAGGGACTACTGACAATGAGCAGTTCTTC. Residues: CASRKTSIGTTDNEQFF.

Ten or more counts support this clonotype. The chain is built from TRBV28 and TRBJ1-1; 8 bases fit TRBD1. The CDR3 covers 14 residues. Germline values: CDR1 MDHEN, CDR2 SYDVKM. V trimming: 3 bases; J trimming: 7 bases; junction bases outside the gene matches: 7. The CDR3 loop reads CASSLRQGAGEAFF. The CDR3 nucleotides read TGTGCCAGCAGTTTGCGGCAGGGGGCGGGTGAAGCTTTCTTT.

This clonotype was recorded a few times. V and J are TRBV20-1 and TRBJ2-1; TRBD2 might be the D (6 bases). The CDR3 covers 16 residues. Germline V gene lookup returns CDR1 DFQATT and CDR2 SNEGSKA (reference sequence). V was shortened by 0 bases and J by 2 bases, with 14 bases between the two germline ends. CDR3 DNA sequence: TGCAGTGCTAGAGATCGGGAGCGGGCCACCTACAATGAGCAGTTCTTC. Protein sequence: CSARDRERATYNEQFF.

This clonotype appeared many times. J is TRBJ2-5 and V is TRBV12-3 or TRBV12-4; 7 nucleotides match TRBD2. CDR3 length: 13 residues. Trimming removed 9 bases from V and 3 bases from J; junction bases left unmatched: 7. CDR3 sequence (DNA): TGTGCCAGTAGTCTAGCGGCTGAAGAGACCCAGTACTTC. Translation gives CASSLAAEETQYF.

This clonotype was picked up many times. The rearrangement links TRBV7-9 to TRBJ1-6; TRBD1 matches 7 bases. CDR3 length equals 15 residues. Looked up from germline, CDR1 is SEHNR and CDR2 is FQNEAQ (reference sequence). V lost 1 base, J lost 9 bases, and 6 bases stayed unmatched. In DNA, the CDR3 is TGTGCCAGCAGCTTAGGGCGGGACAGAGGTTCACCCCTCCACTTT. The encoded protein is CASSLGRDRGSPLHF.